These T cell receptor beta chains were read from a single sample in a study of shared clonotypes between healthy human individuals. Measured with immunoSEQ multiplex PCR; TCRdb has only the in-frame clones, and not every one. The sample has over a million clones; roughly 80% are singletons. The sample taken for sequencing was memory CD4+ T cells sorted from blood. Source of these receptors: a man aged 18 to 30 in good health. CDR3s include the opening cysteine and the closing phenylalanine or tryptophan. A D gene is named only where the DNA matches it firmly. Not all rows give a size; the values are once, few, many and, for expanded clones, a class.

>TRBJ2-1|-|TRBD1|TRBV11-3
TGTGCCAGCAGCTTAGGAGGGGGCGAGCAGTTCTTC
CASSLGGGEQFF
>TRBJ1-6|few|TRBD1|TRBV7-8
TGTGCCAGCAGCCAGCCGGGACAGGGGGCTTCACCCCTCCACTTT
CASSQPGQGASPLHF
>TRBJ2-3|-|TRBD1|TRBV29-1
TGCAGCGTGGATCAGGGGGCGGAACTCACAGATACGCAGTATTTT
CSVDQGAELTDTQYF
>TRBJ2-3|-|-|TRBV6-6
TGTGCCAGCAGTACGATGGGGGGTACGCAGTATTTT
CASSTMGGTQYF
>TRBJ1-3|once|-|TRBV9
TGTGCCAGCAGCGTAGGGCCAGGGAGTGGAAACACCATATATTTT
CASSVGPGSGNTIYF
>TRBJ2-7|-|TRBD1|TRBV10-3
TGTGCCATCAGTGAGAGCGGGGGACAGGGGGGGCTCGAGCAGTACTTC
CAISESGGQGGLEQYF
>TRBJ1-4|-|-|TRBV7-9
TGTGCCAGCAGCTTAACGACCCCAGGAAAACTGTTTTTT
CASSLTTPGKLFF
>TRBJ2-2|-|TRBD1|TRBV11-1
TGTGCCAGCAGGCCGGGACAGGTGAACACCGGGGAGCTGTTTTTT
CASRPGQVNTGELFF
>TRBJ1-4|-|-|TRBV11-3
TGTGCCAGCAGCTTAGATGGTGAAAAACTGTTTTTT
CASSLDGEKLFF
>TRBJ2-7|-|-|TRBV10-3
TGTGCCATCGGAACAGACTATTACGAGCAGTACTTC
CAIGTDYYEQYF
>TRBJ1-2|-|-|TRBV30
TGTGCCTGGAGAAAGGACGGGGGCCTCGATGGCTACACCTTC
CAWRKDGGLDGYTF
>TRBJ2-3|once|TRBD2|TRBV10-2
TGCGCCAGCAGTGAAGGGACTAGCAGGGATACGCAGTATTTT
CASSEGTSRDTQYF
>TRBJ1-5|few|-|TRBV7-8
TGTGCCAGCAGCTCGGTTGACAGGTATCAGCCCCAGCATTTT
CASSSVDRYQPQHF
>TRBJ2-1|-|-|TRBV28
TGTGCCAGCCATCGCAGGGTGGGTGCCAATGAGCAGTTCTTC
CASHRRVGANEQFF
>TRBJ1-1|few|TRBD1|TRBV6-5
TGTGCCAGCAGATTGACAGGGGGCAACACTGAAGCTTTCTTT
CASRLTGGNTEAFF
>TRBJ2-3|-|-|TRBV6-5
TGTGCCAGCAGTTACACGGACAGAACAGATACGCAGTATTTT
CASSYTDRTDTQYF
>TRBJ2-7|-|-|TRBV2
TGTGCCAGCCGCCTGATTCTTGGGCCCCAGTACTTC
CASRLILGPQYF
>TRBJ2-3|once|TRBD2|TRBV6-4
TGTGCCAGCAGTGATGCGGGGGGGCTGAGCACAGATACGCAGTATTTT
CASSDAGGLSTDTQYF
>TRBJ2-2|-|TRBD1|TRBV7-2
TGTGCCAGCAGCCTGGACAGGGCAGACACCGGGGAGCTGTTTTTT
CASSLDRADTGELFF
>TRBJ1-6|few|-|TRBV18
TGTGCCAGCTCACCCTGGACCGCTAGCTCCTATAATTCACCCCTCCACTTT
CASSPWTASSYNSPLHF
>TRBJ1-1|-|-|TRBV10-3
TGTGCCACCCAAGGAACGAACACTGAAGCTTTCTTT
CATQGTNTEAFF
>TRBJ2-4|-|-|TRBV12-5
TGTGCTAGTGCCCAAACCTCGGGGCAGGGGTTGGGAAACATTCAGTACTTC
CASAQTSGQGLGNIQYF
>TRBJ1-1|few|-|TRBV30
TGTGCCTGGAGCATCAGGGGTGAAGCTTTCTTT
CAWSIRGEAFF
>TRBJ1-1|-|TRBD1|TRBV27
TGTGCCAGCAGTTCCCCGGGACAGGGGATCACTGAAGCTTTCTTT
CASSSPGQGITEAFF